A selection of T cell receptor beta chains follows, all from one sample in a study of control samples from healthy donors and cancer patients. TCRdb's copy holds only in-frame clones and misses some; the assay was immunoSEQ multiplex PCR. The table lists roughly 150,000 clones, around nine tenths of them singletons. The material sequenced was blood. The receptors here all came from a man between 18 and 35 years old in good health. CDR3s include the opening cysteine and the closing phenylalanine or tryptophan. The D gene is left open where the match is weak. Not every row has a clone size; where given, it reads once, few, many or a size class.

J	length	D	size	V	CDR3	DNA
TRBJ1-6	17	TRBD1	.	TRBV2	CASSETGAGLDNSPLHF	TGTGCCAGCAGTGAAACAGGGGCAGGGCTCGATAATTCACCCCTCCACTTT
TRBJ1-1	13	.	.	TRBV29-1	CSVEGRPNTEAFF	TGCAGCGTTGAAGGACGACCGAACACTGAAGCTTTCTTT
TRBJ2-7	14	.	.	TRBV5-1	CASSLLWGAYEQYF	TGCGCCAGCAGCTTGTTGTGGGGGGCCTACGAGCAGTACTTC
TRBJ1-6	14	.	.	TRBV19	CASSTRGTIGPLHF	TGTGCCAGTAGTACCAGGGGAACCATAGGGCCCCTCCACTTT
TRBJ2-1	15	TRBD1	.	TRBV6-1	CASRETGGVNNEQFF	TGTGCCAGCAGGGAGACAGGGGGCGTGAACAATGAGCAGTTCTTC
TRBJ2-1	12	.	.	TRBV11-2	CASSLEVGEQFF	TGTGCCAGCAGCTTAGAGGTCGGTGAGCAGTTCTTC
TRBJ1-2	14	.	.	TRBV29-1	CSVDRGRTNYGYTF	TGCAGCGTTGATCGGGGAAGGACTAACTATGGCTACACCTTC
TRBJ2-5	13	.	.	TRBV6-5	CASSWAAKETQYF	TGTGCCAGCAGTTGGGCGGCTAAGGAGACCCAGTACTTC
TRBJ2-6	16	.	.	TRBV9	CASSADGYSGANVLTF	TGTGCCAGCAGCGCGGACGGATACTCTGGGGCCAACGTCCTGACTTTC
TRBJ1-2	12	.	.	TRBV28	CASKVANYGYTF	TGTGCCAGCAAAGTGGCTAACTATGGCTACACCTTC
TRBJ1-1	13	.	.	TRBV5-1	CASSGGFDTEAFF	TGCGCCAGCAGCGGTGGTTTCGACACTGAAGCTTTCTTT
TRBJ2-5	16	TRBD2	.	TRBV5-6	CASTRNGLAGRETQYF	TGTGCCAGCACCAGGAACGGACTAGCGGGGAGAGAGACCCAGTACTTC
TRBJ1-2	13	.	.	TRBV7-2	CASSLRANYGYTF	TGTGCCAGCAGCTTAAGGGCTAACTATGGCTACACCTTC
TRBJ2-3	15	TRBD2	.	TRBV28	CATQTLAGGTDTQYF	TGTGCCACCCAAACCCTAGCGGGGGGAACAGATACGCAGTATTTT
TRBJ1-2	16	TRBD1	.	TRBV19	CASSTQGQGGNYGYTF	TGTGCCAGTAGTACTCAGGGACAGGGAGGCAACTATGGCTACACCTTC
TRBJ2-1	13	TRBD2	.	TRBV6-5	CASSPGLAREQFF	TGTGCCAGCAGTCCAGGACTAGCCAGGGAGCAGTTCTTC
TRBJ2-7	14	TRBD2	once	TRBV6-5	CASSYSGTSYEQYF	TGTGCCAGCAGTTACTCCGGGACTAGCTACGAGCAGTACTTC
TRBJ1-6	18	TRBD1	.	TRBV9	CASSADRSGGWDNSPLHF	TGTGCCAGCAGCGCCGACCGATCAGGGGGTTGGGATAATTCACCCCTCCACTTT
TRBJ1-1	15	TRBD1	.	TRBV5-4	CASSTKQGMNTEAFF	TGTGCCAGCAGCACAAAACAGGGGATGAACACTGAAGCTTTCTTT
TRBJ2-7	14	.	.	TRBV5-4	CASSFRESSYEQYF	TGTGCCAGCAGCTTCCGGGAGAGCTCCTACGAGCAGTACTTC
TRBJ2-7	12	.	.	TRBV12-3/TRBV12-4	CASSYRPWEQYF	TGTGCCAGCAGTTACCGTCCTTGGGAGCAGTACTTC